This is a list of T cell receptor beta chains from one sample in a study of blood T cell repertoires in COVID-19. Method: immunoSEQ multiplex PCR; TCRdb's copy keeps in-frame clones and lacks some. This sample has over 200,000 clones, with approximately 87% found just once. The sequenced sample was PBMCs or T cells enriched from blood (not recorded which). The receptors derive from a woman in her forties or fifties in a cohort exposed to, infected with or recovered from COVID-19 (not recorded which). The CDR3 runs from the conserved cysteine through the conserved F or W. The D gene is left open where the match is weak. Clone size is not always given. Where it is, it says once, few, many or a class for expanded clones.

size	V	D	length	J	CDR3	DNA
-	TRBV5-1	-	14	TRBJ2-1	CASSPVAPGGEQFF	TGCGCCAGCAGCCCCGTGGCCCCCGGGGGTGAGCAGTTCTTC
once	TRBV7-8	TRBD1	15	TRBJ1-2	CASSLSWTGDYGYTF	TGTGCCAGCAGCTTATCCTGGACAGGGGACTATGGCTACACCTTC
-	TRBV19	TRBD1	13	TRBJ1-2	CASRPSGGHGYTF	TGTGCCAGTAGACCATCAGGGGGCCATGGCTACACCTTC
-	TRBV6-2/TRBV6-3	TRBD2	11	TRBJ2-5	CASSPRDYQYF	TGTGCCAGCAGTCCCCGGGACTATCAGTACTTC
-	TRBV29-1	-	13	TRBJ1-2	CSTRLGQNYGYTF	TGCAGCACACGATTGGGGCAGAACTATGGCTACACCTTC
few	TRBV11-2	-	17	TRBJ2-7	CASSLSEGPSILYEQYF	TGTGCCAGCAGCTTATCAGAGGGCCCCTCGATACTCTACGAGCAGTACTTC
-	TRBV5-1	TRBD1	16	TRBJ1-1	CASSRQGTSADTEAFF	TGCGCCAGCAGCCGACAGGGGACCTCGGCGGACACTGAAGCTTTCTTT
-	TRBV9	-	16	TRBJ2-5	CASSPGVGAGKETQYF	TGTGCCAGCAGCCCAGGGGTGGGGGCCGGGAAAGAGACCCAGTACTTC
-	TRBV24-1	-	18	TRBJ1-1	CATSEPGDQGRLNTEAFF	TGTGCCACCAGTGAGCCGGGGGACCAGGGCCGGTTGAACACTGAAGCTTTCTTT
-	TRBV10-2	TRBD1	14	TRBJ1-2	CASQGTGRQYGYTF	TGCGCCAGCCAAGGGACAGGGAGGCAGTATGGCTACACCTTC
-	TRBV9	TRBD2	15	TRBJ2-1	CASSVAGGPSNEQFF	TGTGCCAGCAGCGTAGCGGGGGGGCCGTCGAATGAGCAGTTCTTC
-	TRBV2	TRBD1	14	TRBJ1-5	CASSGDREDQPQHF	TGTGCCAGCAGTGGCGACAGGGAAGATCAGCCCCAGCATTTT
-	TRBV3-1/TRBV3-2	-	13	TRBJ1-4	CASSQVMSEKLFF	TGTGCCAGCAGCCAAGTAATGAGCGAAAAACTGTTTTTT
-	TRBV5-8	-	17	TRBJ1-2	CASSLVVLPGGNYGYTF	TGTGCCAGCAGCTTGGTTGTACTGCCGGGAGGAAATTATGGCTACACCTTC
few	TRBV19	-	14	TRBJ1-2	CASSHTVRGYGYTF	TGTGCCAGTAGCCATACAGTTCGGGGGTATGGCTACACCTTC
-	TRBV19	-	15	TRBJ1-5	CASERGSLTRQPQHF	TGTGCCAGTGAAAGGGGGTCCCTCACCAGGCAGCCCCAGCATTTT
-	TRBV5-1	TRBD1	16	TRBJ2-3	CASSLAGQGSTDTQYF	TGCGCCAGCAGCTTGGCGGGACAGGGCTCCACAGATACGCAGTATTTT
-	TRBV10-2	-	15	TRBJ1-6	CASSPQGSYNSPLHF	TGCGCCAGCAGTCCTCAGGGGTCCTATAATTCACCCCTCCACTTT
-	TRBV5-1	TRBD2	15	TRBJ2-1	CASSLGAGGNNEQFF	TGCGCCAGCAGCTTGGGAGCGGGGGGGAACAATGAGCAGTTCTTC
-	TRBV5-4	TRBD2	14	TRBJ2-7	CATSGGGESYEQYF	TGTGCCACCTCTGGGGGGGGAGAGTCCTACGAGCAGTACTTC
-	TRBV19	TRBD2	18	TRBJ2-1	CASSRLAGGPDTYNEQFF	TGTGCCAGTAGTCGGCTAGCGGGGGGGCCTGACACCTACAATGAGCAGTTCTTC
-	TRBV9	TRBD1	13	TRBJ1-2	CASSFYSGGGYTF	TGTGCCAGCAGCTTCTACTCAGGGGGCGGCTACACCTTC
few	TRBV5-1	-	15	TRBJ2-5	CASSLAGTGQETQYF	TGCGCCAGCAGCTTGGCGGGGACTGGGCAAGAGACCCAGTACTTC
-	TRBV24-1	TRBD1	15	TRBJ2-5	CATSDTGTEVETQYF	TGTGCCACCAGTGATACCGGGACAGAAGTTGAGACCCAGTACTTC
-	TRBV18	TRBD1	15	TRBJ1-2	CASSPSGQGARGYTF	TGTGCCAGCTCACCATCCGGACAGGGGGCGCGAGGCTACACCTTC
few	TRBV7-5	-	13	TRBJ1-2	CARTQGAGNGYTF	TGTGCCAGAACCCAGGGGGCAGGCAATGGCTACACCTTC
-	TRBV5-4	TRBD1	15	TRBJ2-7	CASSLDQAGGHEQYF	TGTGCCAGCAGCTTGGATCAGGCAGGGGGCCACGAGCAGTACTTC
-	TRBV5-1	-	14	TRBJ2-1	CASSKGDSYNEQFF	TGCGCCAGCTCCAAAGGGGACTCCTACAATGAGCAGTTCTTC
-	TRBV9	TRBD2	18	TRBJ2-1	CASRPLAGGPGSSNEQFF	TGTGCCAGCAGACCACTAGCGGGGGGGCCGGGCTCCTCCAATGAGCAGTTCTTC
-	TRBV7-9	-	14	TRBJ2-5	CATLTRGKRETQYF	TGTGCCACCCTCACTCGGGGGAAGAGGGAGACCCAGTACTTC
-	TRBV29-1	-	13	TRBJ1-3	CSVQAGPGNTIYF	TGCAGCGTACAGGCAGGGCCCGGAAACACCATATATTTT
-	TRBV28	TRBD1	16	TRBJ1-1	CASSLPPTGRWTEAFF	TGTGCCAGCAGTTTACCCCCGACAGGGAGGTGGACTGAAGCTTTCTTT
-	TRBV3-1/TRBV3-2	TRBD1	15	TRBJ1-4	CASSHTQGLDEKLFF	TGTGCCAGCAGCCACACACAGGGGTTGGATGAAAAACTGTTTTTT
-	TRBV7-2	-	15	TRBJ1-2	CASSPGVRSSYGYTF	TGTGCCAGCAGCCCAGGTGTTCGGTCAAGCTATGGCTACACCTTC
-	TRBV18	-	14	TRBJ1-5	CASSAGRGNQPQHF	TGTGCCAGCTCAGCGGGGAGGGGAAATCAGCCCCAGCATTTT
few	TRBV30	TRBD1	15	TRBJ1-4	CAWSPGTAYNEKLFF	TGTGCCTGGAGCCCCGGGACAGCATATAATGAAAAACTGTTTTTT
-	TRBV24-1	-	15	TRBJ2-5	CATSDLGRGQETQYF	TGTGCCACCAGTGATTTAGGCCGGGGACAAGAGACCCAGTACTTC
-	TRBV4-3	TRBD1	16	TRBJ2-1	CASSQDRTGAYNEQFF	TGCGCCAGCAGCCAAGATAGGACAGGGGCCTACAATGAGCAGTTCTTC
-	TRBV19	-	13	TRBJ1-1	CASSIKQGSEAFF	TGTGCCAGTAGTATAAAACAGGGATCTGAAGCTTTCTTT
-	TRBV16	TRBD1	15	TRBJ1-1	CASSQLGQGGTEAFF	TGTGCCAGCAGCCAACTGGGACAGGGCGGAACTGAAGCTTTCTTT
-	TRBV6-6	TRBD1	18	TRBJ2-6	CASSRDRERTAGANVLTF	TGTGCCAGCAGTCGGGACAGGGAACGCACGGCTGGGGCCAACGTCCTGACTTTC
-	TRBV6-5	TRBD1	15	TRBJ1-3	CASRRDRASGNTIYF	TGTGCCAGCAGACGGGACAGGGCCTCTGGAAACACCATATATTTT